This TCR beta chain was profiled in a study of T cell repertoires in cytomegalovirus infection. Overall study context: Carrying CMV and the relevant HLA type showed in public TCR beta signatures. Study observations and caveats: The ex vivo response was dominated by HLA-C-restricted CMV-specific TCR beta clonotypes.

This clonotype was detected only a few times. Its specificity is unknown. The junction and the germline gene differ at one end; a read error may be behind it. TCRdb analysed the reads with MiXCR anew, one entry per CDR3 protein. This repertoire shows roughly 46,000 distinct CDR3 sequences, about 21% found once; its top ten account for 53%. Material: CD8+ T cells from cultured PBMCs, obtained from culture after CMV antigen stimulation. This receptor was taken from a human donor in good health (CMV status not recorded). Some clones in this sample may be carry-over from other donors' samples.

CDR3 region: CASSFPASGTIF. The CDR3 DNA reads TGTGCCAGCAGTTTTCCCGCTAGCGGGACGATCTTC. The chain links TRBV12-3 or TRBV12-4 to TRBJ2-1, with 9 bases lining up with TRBD2. The CDR3 has 12 residues.